These 25 T cell receptor beta chains were all obtained from the same sample, sequenced in a study of T cells in localized non-small cell lung cancer. Produced via immunoSEQ multiplex PCR; TCRdb's table is partial and in-frame only. The sample gives about 70,000 clones, 80% to 90% of which show up once; 21% is in the top ten. The source material was peripheral blood, sampled before any cancer treatment. The receptors were gathered from a male donor aged 60 or over with stage III squamous cell lung carcinoma.

The chain is built from TRBV7-8 and TRBJ1-5; TRBD1 is a possible D gene (6 bases). This CDR3 comprises 16 residues. From germline, CDR1 is SGHVS and CDR2 FQNEAQ. The V end was cut by 4 bases, the J end by 2 bases, with 15 bases between. CDR3 DNA sequence: TGTGCCAGCAGCTCAGAATTGTCAGGGGGCAATCAGCCCCAGCATTTT. The encoded protein is CASSSELSGGNQPQHF.

This chain uses TRBV19 with TRBJ1-1; no clear D. V lost 3 bases, J lost 0 bases, and 11 bases lay in between. This CDR3 spans 15 amino acids. CDR1 LNHDA and CDR2 SQIVND come from the germline V gene (reference sequence). The CDR3 loop is CASSIRTLLNTEAFF. The CDR3 DNA reads TGTGCCAGTAGTATTAGGACGCTGTTGAACACTGAAGCTTTCTTT.

The chain uses TRBV7-2 and TRBJ1-2; D is undetermined. This CDR3 spans 13 amino acids. From germline, CDR1 is SGHTA and CDR2 FQGNSA. The V end lost 5 bases, the J end lost 6 bases, and 13 bases lay between the germline ends. The CDR3 sequence is CASSQMAGDGYTF. The CDR3 nucleotides read TGTGCCAGCAGCCAGATGGCCGGGGATGGCTACACCTTC.

The rearrangement joins TRBV11-2 to TRBJ2-1, with D maybe TRBD2 (6 bases). Trimming removed 4 bases at V and 4 bases at J, with 20 bases between. Germline V gives CDR1 SGHAT, CDR2 FQNNGV. The CDR3 has 17 residues. This CDR3 reads CASSSAGRLKNYNEQFF. For the CDR3, the DNA is TGTGCCAGCAGCTCCGCGGGGCGACTGAAGAATTACAATGAGCAGTTCTTC. Full variable domain (outside the CDR3, taken from reference TRBV11-2 and TRBJ2-1): EAGVAQSPRYKIIEKRQSVAFWCNPISGHATLYWYQQILGQGPKLLIQFQNNGVVDDSQLPKDRFSAERLKGVDSTLKIQPAKLEDSAVYLCASSSAGRLKNYNEQFFGPGTRLTVL.

By frequency in the sample, this clone is medium-sized. This rearrangement joins TRBV5-8 to TRBJ1-5; 8 nucleotides line up with TRBD1. The CDR3 loop spans 17 amino acids. Per germline, CDR1 SGHTS and CDR2 YDEGEE. V was pared by 4 bases and J by 2 bases, with 11 bases of the junction left unmatched. The DNA of the CDR3 is TGTGCCAGCAGCCCCATATTGCAGGGGGCTGGCAATCAGCCCCAGCATTTT. Amino acids: CASSPILQGAGNQPQHF.

The gene calls are TRBV29-1 and TRBJ1-5; 9 bases align to TRBD1. Unmatched junction bases numbered 8, after V lost 7 bases and J lost 7 bases. CDR3 length: 13 amino acids. Germline assignment: CDR1 SQVTM and CDR2 ANQGSEA. Here the CDR3 reads CSGGQGKGQPQHF. The CDR3 coding sequence is TGCAGCGGTGGACAGGGGAAAGGGCAGCCCCAGCATTTT.

This chain links TRBV2 with TRBJ1-2, with unresolved D. The CDR3 totals 13 residues. Germline CDR1 reads SNHLY; CDR2 reads FYNNEI. V lost 1 base and J lost 0, with 3 bases in between. This CDR3 reads CASSEEANYGYTF. As DNA, the CDR3 is TGTGCCAGCAGTGAAGAGGCTAACTATGGCTACACCTTC.

The V call is TRBV10-2, the J call TRBJ2-2; 14 nucleotides match TRBD2. Losses at the gene ends were 10 bases for V and 0 bases for J; bases not matched to a gene: 10. CDR1 and CDR2 (germline): WSHSY, SAAADI. This CDR3 contains 18 residues. CDR3 nucleotide sequence: TGCGCCACCCTCTGGGGACTAGCGGGGGACCCGAACACCGGGGAGCTGTTTTTT. Translating it yields CATLWGLAGDPNTGELFF.

This chain connects TRBV19 to TRBJ2-1; possible D gene TRBD2, 5 bases. CDR1 is LNHDA and CDR2 is SQIVND in the germline V gene (reference sequence). V was trimmed by 3 bases and J by 10 bases, leaving 10 bases between them. CDR3 size: 12 residues. In DNA form, the CDR3 reads TGTGCCAGTAGTATCGGGAAGACAGAGCAGTTCTTC. The encoded protein is CASSIGKTEQFF.

This chain uses TRBV5-1 with TRBJ2-3; D gene ambiguous. Trimming took 3 bases from V and 5 from J, leaving 10 bases between them. The germline gives CDR1 SGHRS, CDR2 YFSETQ. CDR3 length: 13 residues. The CDR3 region is CASSSDPLDTQYF. The CDR3 DNA sequence: TGCGCCAGCAGCTCCGATCCCCTAGATACGCAGTATTTT.

This clone was observed once. V gene TRBV7-2 combines with J gene TRBJ1-1; TRBD1 matches at 12 bases. Trimming cost V 4 bases and J 0 bases; bases outside gene matches: 6. Germline V gene lookup returns CDR1 SGHTA and CDR2 FQGNSA. The CDR3 is 17 amino acids. The CDR3 sequence is CASSSGQGAALNTEAFF. The CDR3 nucleotides are TGTGCCAGCAGCTCGGGACAGGGGGCGGCTCTGAACACTGAAGCTTTCTTT.

J is TRBJ2-7 and V is TRBV6-1, with TRBD1 matching 8 bases. The CDR3 covers 15 residues. J was trimmed by 3 bases and V by 4 bases; bases with no gene match: 8. Germline V gene data show CDR1 as MNHNS and CDR2 as SASEGT. CDR3 sequence reads: CASSGTQTGGYEQYV. CDR3 nucleotide sequence: TGTGCCAGCAGTGGAACCCAAACAGGGGGCTACGAGCAGTACGTC.

V usage is TRBV6-1 and J usage is TRBJ1-5; possibly TRBD1 for D (6 bases). CDR1 is MNHNS and CDR2 is SASEGT in the germline V gene. V was cut by 4 bases and J by 7 bases, with 20 bases left in between. CDR3 length equals 16 residues. CDR3 protein: CASSGGTLSLAQPQHF. The CDR3 DNA reads as TGTGCCAGCAGTGGAGGGACATTAAGTCTGGCCCAGCCCCAGCATTTT.

The V and J genes are TRBV19 and TRBJ1-5; 8 bases agree with TRBD1. The CDR3 is made up of 16 amino acids. Trimming took 5 bases from V and 2 from J; bases not matched to a gene: 8. CDR1 and CDR2 (germline): LNHDA, SQIVND (reference sequence). CDR3 amino acids: CASSGEGDRRNQPQHF. The CDR3 DNA follows: TGTGCCAGTAGTGGTGAGGGGGACAGGCGCAATCAGCCCCAGCATTTT.

The chain joins TRBV7-2 to TRBJ2-3, with D possibly matching TRBD2 (6 bases). The length of the CDR3 is 15 residues. Trimming took 3 bases from V and 2 from J, leaving 12 bases between them. CDR1 is SGHTA and CDR2 is FQGNSA in the germline V gene. This CDR3 is CASSLGLYPTDTQYF. DNA of the CDR3: TGTGCCAGCAGCTTGGGACTTTACCCCACAGATACGCAGTATTTT.

The rearrangement links TRBV25-1 to TRBJ1-4; a possible D gene is TRBD1 (5 bases). The V gene's germline CDR1 is MGHDK and CDR2 SYGVNS. Trimming pared 8 bases from V and 8 bases from J, leaving 15 bases between. CDR3 size: 13 residues. CDR3 sequence: CASQRQGGEKLFF. The CDR3 nucleotides read TGTGCCAGCCAGCGGCAGGGTGGAGAAAAACTGTTTTTT. Full variable domain (remainder filled in from reference TRBV25-1 and TRBJ1-4): EADIYQTPRYLVIGTGKKITLECSQTMGHDKMYWYQQDPGMELHLIHYSYGVNSTEKGDLSSESTVSRIRTEHFPLTLESARPSHTSQYLCASQRQGGEKLFFGSGTQLSVL.

The chain employs TRBV30 and TRBJ1-6; D gene unclear. The germline CDR1 and CDR2 sequences are GTSNPN and SVGIG (reference sequence). V was clipped by 0 bases and J by 10 bases, with 13 bases between them. The CDR3 loop spans 14 amino acids. The DNA for the CDR3 is TGTGCCTGGAGTGTAACTGGGCTCCCCTCACCCCTCCACTTT. It codes for CAWSVTGLPSPLHF.

This chain links TRBV4-3 with TRBJ1-1; perhaps TRBD1 as D (5 bases). This CDR3 is built from 15 residues. Germline lookup yields CDR1 LGHNA and CDR2 YSLEER. V was cut by 0 bases and J by 3 bases, with 11 bases left in between. For the CDR3, the DNA is TGCGCCAGCAGCCAAGATTGGGGCAGGGACACTGAAGCTTTCTTT. It yields the protein CASSQDWGRDTEAFF.

The rearrangement links TRBV6-1 to TRBJ1-2; TRBD1 might be the D (6 bases). There are 14 residues in the CDR3. With 7 bases removed from V and 2 bases from J, the gap between germline ends came to 14 bases. Germline-derived CDR1 and CDR2 are MNHNS and SASEGT. The CDR3 coding sequence is TGTGCCAGCACCGAAGGGGGGCAGAACTATGGCTACACCTTC. Residues: CASTEGGQNYGYTF.

This chain uses TRBV28 with TRBJ1-1, with no clear D. The CDR3 spans 15 residues. Germline CDR1 and CDR2: MDHEN and SYDVKM. Trimming removed 7 bases from V and 1 base from J, with 16 bases in between. As DNA, the CDR3 is TGTGCCAGCACCCTCCCAGGCCGTTGGAACACTGAAGCTTTCTTT. This codes for CASTLPGRWNTEAFF. The whole variable domain, remainder taken from reference TRBV28 and TRBJ1-1, is DVKVTQSSRYLVKRTGEKVFLECVQDMDHENMFWYRQDPGLGLRLIYFSYDVKMKEKGDIPEGYSVSREKKERFSLILESASTNQTSMYLCASTLPGRWNTEAFFGQGTRLTVV.

The chain is built from TRBV9 and TRBJ1-2, with TRBD1 matching over 7 bases. Germline V gene sequence: CDR1 SGDLS, CDR2 YYNGEE. Losses at the gene ends were 0 bases for V and 7 bases for J; bases not matched to a gene: 3. The CDR3 extends over 13 amino acids. The CDR3 nucleotides are TGTGCCAGCAGCGTAGGGACAGGCTCTGGCTACACCTTC. Translating it yields CASSVGTGSGYTF.

Regarding this clone: At the DNA level, this CDR3 is encoded by other sequences in the same sample as well. The chain joins TRBV27 to TRBJ1-2, with a weak D call TRBD1 (5 bases). Germline-derived CDR1 and CDR2 are MNHEY and SMNVEV (reference sequence). The CDR3 is 14 amino acids. Trimming removed 6 bases at V and 0 bases at J, with 11 bases between. CDR3 in DNA: TGTGCCAGCAGCTTGCAAGGGGCTAACTATGGCTACACCTTC. Its protein product is CASSLQGANYGYTF.

This clone was found once. This chain connects TRBV27 to TRBJ2-7, with 8 bases matching TRBD1. The CDR3 runs to 13 residues. CDR1 MNHEY and CDR2 SMNVEV come from the germline V gene (reference sequence). After removal of 2 bases from V and 4 bases from J, the junction contained 1 base not matched to a gene. The CDR3 DNA follows: TGTGCCAGCAGTTTAGGGGACAGGTACGAGCAGTACTTC. It is translated as CASSLGDRYEQYF.

The V gene is TRBV7-2, the J gene TRBJ2-7, with TRBD1 matching over 7 bases. In germline, CDR1 is SGHTA, CDR2 FQGNSA. The trim removed 1 base at V and 2 bases at J, leaving 11 bases unmatched. The CDR3 runs 17 residues. CDR3 DNA sequence: TGTGCCAGCAGCTTAGTGGTGCGGACAGGCGCTCCCTACGAGCAGTACTTC. It encodes CASSLVVRTGAPYEQYF.

The chain combines TRBV7-2 with TRBJ1-2; 8 positions agree with TRBD1. The CDR3 length is 14 residues. V lost 5 bases, J lost 4 bases, and 6 bases stayed unmatched. Germline loops: CDR1 SGHTA, CDR2 FQGNSA. The CDR3 spells CASSPNTGGYGYTF. In DNA form, the CDR3 reads TGTGCCAGCAGCCCGAACACAGGGGGCTATGGCTACACCTTC.